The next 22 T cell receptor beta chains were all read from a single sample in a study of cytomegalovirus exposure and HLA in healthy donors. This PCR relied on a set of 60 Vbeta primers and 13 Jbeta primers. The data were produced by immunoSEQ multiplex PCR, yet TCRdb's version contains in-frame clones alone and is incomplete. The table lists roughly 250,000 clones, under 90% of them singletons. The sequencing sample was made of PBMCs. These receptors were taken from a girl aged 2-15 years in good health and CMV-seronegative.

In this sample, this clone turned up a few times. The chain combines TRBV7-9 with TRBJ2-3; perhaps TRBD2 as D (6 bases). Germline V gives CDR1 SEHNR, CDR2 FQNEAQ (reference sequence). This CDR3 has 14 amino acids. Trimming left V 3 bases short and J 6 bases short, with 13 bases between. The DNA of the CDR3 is TGTGCCAGCAGCTTCGCTGCCGGAGGGGATACGCAGTATTTT. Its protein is CASSFAAGGDTQYF.

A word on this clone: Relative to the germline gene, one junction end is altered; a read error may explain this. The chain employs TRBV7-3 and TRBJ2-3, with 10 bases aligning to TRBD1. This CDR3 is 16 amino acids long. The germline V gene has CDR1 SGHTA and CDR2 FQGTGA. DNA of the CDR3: TGTGCCAGCAACTTAGGGGGACAGGGGCTTCCAGATACGCAGTATTTT. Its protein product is CASNLGGQGLPDTQYF.

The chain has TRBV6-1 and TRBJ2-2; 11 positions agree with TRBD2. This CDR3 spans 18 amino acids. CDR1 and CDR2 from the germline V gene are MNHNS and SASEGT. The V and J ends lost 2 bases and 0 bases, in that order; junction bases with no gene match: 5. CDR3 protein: CASSETVTSGANTGELFF. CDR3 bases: TGTGCCAGCAGTGAAACCGTGACTAGCGGGGCGAACACCGGGGAGCTGTTTTTT.

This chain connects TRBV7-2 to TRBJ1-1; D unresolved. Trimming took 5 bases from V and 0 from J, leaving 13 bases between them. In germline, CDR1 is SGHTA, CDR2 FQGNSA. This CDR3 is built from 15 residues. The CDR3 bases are TGTGCCAGCAGCGCAGGTGGGTCAGTGAACACTGAAGCTTTCTTT. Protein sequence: CASSAGGSVNTEAFF.

The CDR3 here is CASRTDRNTEAFF. In DNA, the CDR3 is TGTGCCAGCAGGACAGACCGGAACACTGAAGCTTTCTTT. The chain employs TRBV10-3 and TRBJ1-1; a possible D gene is TRBD1 (6 bases). V gave up 10 bases and J gave up 1 base, with 13 bases separating them. Germline values: CDR1 ENHRY, CDR2 SYGVKD. This CDR3 has 13 amino acids.

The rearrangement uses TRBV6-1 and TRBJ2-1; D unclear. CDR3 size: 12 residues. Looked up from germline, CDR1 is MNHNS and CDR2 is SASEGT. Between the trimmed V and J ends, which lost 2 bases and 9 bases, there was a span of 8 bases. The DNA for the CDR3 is TGTGCCAGCAGTGAACTTTTCGGTGAGCAGTTCTTC. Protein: CASSELFGEQFF.

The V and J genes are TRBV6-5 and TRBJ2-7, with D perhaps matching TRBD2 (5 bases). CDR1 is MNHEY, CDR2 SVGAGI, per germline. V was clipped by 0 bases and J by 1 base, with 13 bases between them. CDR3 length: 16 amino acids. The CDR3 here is CASSYSGSGLSYEQYF. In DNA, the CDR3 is TGTGCCAGCAGTTACTCTGGGAGTGGCTTATCCTACGAGCAGTACTTC.

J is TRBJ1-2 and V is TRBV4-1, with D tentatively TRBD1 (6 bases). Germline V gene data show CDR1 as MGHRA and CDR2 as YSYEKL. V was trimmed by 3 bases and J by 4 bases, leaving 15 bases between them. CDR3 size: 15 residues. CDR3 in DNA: TGCGCCAGCAGCCAGTTTGCGCAGGGGCCCTATGGCTACACCTTC. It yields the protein CASSQFAQGPYGYTF.

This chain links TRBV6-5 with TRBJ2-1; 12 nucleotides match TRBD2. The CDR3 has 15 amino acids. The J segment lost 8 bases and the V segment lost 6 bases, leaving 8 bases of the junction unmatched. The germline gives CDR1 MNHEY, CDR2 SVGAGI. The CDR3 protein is CASRRASGGAYEQFF. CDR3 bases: TGTGCCAGCAGGAGGGCTAGCGGGGGGGCCTATGAGCAGTTCTTC.

The CDR3 region is CASSPAGGPGAYGYTF. The CDR3 coding sequence is TGTGCCAGCAGCCCGGCCGGGGGGCCGGGTGCCTATGGCTACACCTTC. The V call is TRBV4-2, the J call TRBJ1-2; D possibly corresponds to TRBD1 (6 bases). This CDR3 is 16 amino acids long. V dropped 4 bases and J dropped 4 bases, with 19 bases sitting between them. Germline V lookup: CDR1 LGHNA, CDR2 YNFKEQ.

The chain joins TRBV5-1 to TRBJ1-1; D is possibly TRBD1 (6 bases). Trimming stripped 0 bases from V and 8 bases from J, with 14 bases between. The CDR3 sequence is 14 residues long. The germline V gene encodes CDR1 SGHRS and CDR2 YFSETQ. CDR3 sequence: CASSLGGHYPEAFF. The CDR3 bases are TGCGCCAGCAGCTTGGGGGGACACTATCCAGAAGCTTTCTTT.

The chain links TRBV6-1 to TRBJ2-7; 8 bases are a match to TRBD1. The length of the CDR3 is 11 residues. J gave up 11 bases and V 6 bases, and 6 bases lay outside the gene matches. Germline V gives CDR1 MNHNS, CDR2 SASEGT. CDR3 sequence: CASRRGQGEYF. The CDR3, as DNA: TGTGCCAGCAGAAGAGGACAGGGCGAGTACTTC.

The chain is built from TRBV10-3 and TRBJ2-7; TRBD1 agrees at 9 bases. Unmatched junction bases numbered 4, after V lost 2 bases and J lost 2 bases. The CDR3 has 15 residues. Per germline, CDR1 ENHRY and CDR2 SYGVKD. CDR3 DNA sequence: TGTGCCATCAGTGAGACAGGGGGCGCGACCTACGAGCAGTACTTC. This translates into CAISETGGATYEQYF.

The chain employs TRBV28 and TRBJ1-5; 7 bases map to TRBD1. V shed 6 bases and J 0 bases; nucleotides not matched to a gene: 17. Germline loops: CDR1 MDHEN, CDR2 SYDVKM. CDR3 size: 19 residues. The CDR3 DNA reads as TGTGCCAGCAGCTTAACCCGGGACAGCATTACTTATAGCAATCAGCCCCAGCATTTT. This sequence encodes CASSLTRDSITYSNQPQHF.

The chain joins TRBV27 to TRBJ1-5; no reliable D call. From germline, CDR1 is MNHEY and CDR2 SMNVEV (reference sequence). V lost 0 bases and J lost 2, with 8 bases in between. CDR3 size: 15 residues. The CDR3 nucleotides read TGTGCCAGCAGTTTATCGGCCCCAGGCAATCAGCCCCAGCATTTT. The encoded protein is CASSLSAPGNQPQHF.

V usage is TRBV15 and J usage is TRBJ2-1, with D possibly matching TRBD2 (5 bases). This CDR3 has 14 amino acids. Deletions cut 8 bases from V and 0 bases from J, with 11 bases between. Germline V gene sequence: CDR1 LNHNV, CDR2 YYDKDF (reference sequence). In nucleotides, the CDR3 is TGTGCCACCGAGGACGGGAACTCCTACAATGAGCAGTTCTTC. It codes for CATEDGNSYNEQFF.

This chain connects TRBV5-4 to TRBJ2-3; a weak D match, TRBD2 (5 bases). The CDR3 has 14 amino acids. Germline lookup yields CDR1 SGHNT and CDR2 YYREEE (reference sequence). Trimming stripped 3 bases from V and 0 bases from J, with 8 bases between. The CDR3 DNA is TGTGCCAGCAGCTCTAGCAGTAGCACAGATACGCAGTATTTT. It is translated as CASSSSSSTDTQYF.

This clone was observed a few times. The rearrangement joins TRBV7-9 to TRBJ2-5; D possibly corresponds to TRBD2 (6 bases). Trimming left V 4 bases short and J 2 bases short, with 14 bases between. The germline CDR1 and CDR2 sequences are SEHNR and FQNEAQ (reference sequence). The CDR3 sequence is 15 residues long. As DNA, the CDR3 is TGTGCCAGCAGCTCAAGTTGGACTACTCAAGAGACCCAGTACTTC. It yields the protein CASSSSWTTQETQYF. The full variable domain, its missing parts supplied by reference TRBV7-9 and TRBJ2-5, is DTGVSQNPRHKITKRGQNVTFRCDPISEHNRLYWYRQTLGQGPEFLTYFQNEAQLEKSRLLSDRFSAERPKGSFSTLEIQRTEQGDSAMYLCASSSSWTTQETQYFGPGTRLLVL.

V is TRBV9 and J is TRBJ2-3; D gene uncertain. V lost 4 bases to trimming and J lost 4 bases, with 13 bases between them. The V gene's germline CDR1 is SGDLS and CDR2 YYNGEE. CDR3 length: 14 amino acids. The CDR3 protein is CASSPQIGADTQYF. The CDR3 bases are TGTGCCAGCAGCCCCCAAATTGGAGCAGATACGCAGTATTTT.

CDR3 DNA sequence: TGTGCCAGCAGGTCTTCGGGGGAGCAGTACTTC. This gives the protein CASRSSGEQYF. This rearrangement joins TRBV7-4 to TRBJ2-7; D might be TRBD2 (5 bases). Germline values: CDR1 SGHVT, CDR2 SQSDAQ. This CDR3 comprises 11 residues. Trimming took 6 bases from V and 7 from J, leaving 10 bases between them.

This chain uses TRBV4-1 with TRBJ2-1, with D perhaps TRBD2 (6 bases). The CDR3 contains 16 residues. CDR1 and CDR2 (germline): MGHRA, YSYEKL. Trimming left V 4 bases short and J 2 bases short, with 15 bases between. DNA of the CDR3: TGCGCCAGCAGCCGGGCCGGGAGTCCTACCTACAATGAGCAGTTCTTC. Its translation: CASSRAGSPTYNEQFF.

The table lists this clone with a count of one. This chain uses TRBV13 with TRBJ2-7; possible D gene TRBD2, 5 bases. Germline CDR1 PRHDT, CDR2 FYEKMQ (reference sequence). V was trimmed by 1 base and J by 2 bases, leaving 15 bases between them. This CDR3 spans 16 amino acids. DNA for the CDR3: TGTGCCAGCAGCTTAGCGGGAAAAAATCGCCCCTACGAGCAGTACTTC. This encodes CASSLAGKNRPYEQYF.